The 15 T cell receptor beta chains given below trace back to one sample, sequenced in a study of blood T cell repertoires in COVID-19. The method was immunoSEQ multiplex PCR; TCRdb's version includes in-frame clones alone and lacks a portion of them. The table includes fewer than 200,000 clones, approximately 87% detected once. The specimen sequenced was peripheral blood. These receptors all stem from a man aged 35-49 years with active or convalescent COVID-19.

V usage is TRBV6-5 and J usage is TRBJ1-1, with a weak D call TRBD1 (5 bases). The CDR3 extends over 14 amino acids. V gave up 7 bases and J gave up 2 bases, with 14 bases separating them. Germline V gene sequence: CDR1 MNHEY, CDR2 SVGAGI. The CDR3 DNA is TGTGCCAGCACAGCAGTCAGGGTAAACACTGAAGCTTTCTTT. Translation: CASTAVRVNTEAFF.

V gene TRBV6-5 combines with J gene TRBJ1-2; 8 positions agree with TRBD1. The CDR3 runs to 15 residues. CDR1 is MNHEY, CDR2 SVGAGI, per germline. After removal of 10 bases from V and 8 bases from J, the junction contained 18 bases not matched to a gene. CDR3 residues: CATIGSQTGDNGYTF. The CDR3 region has the DNA TGTGCCACCATAGGATCCCAGACAGGGGATAACGGCTACACCTTC.

The CDR3 nucleotides read TGTGCCACCAGCAGAGAGAGGGCATCCAATCAGCCCCAGCATTTT. It translates to CATSRERASNQPQHF. The chain uses TRBV15 and TRBJ1-5; D is ambiguous. Germline assignment: CDR1 LNHNV and CDR2 YYDKDF (reference sequence). With 0 bases removed from V and 3 bases from J, the gap between germline ends came to 9 bases. The CDR3 has 15 residues.

This rearrangement joins TRBV28 to TRBJ1-5; maybe TRBD1 (5 bases). Trimming cost V 6 bases and J 1 base, with 19 bases left between them. Germline values: CDR1 MDHEN, CDR2 SYDVKM. The CDR3 has 17 residues. CDR3 sequence (DNA): TGTGCCAGCAGCTTCACCCAACCCAGGGTGAGCAATCAGCCCCAGCATTTT. Translation gives CASSFTQPRVSNQPQHF.

The chain uses TRBV7-2 and TRBJ2-5, with D maybe TRBD1 (6 bases). The CDR3 length is 14 residues. V dropped 3 bases and J dropped 4 bases, with 12 bases sitting between them. Looked up from germline, CDR1 is SGHTA and CDR2 is FQGNSA. Here the CDR3 DNA reads TGTGCCAGCAGCTTGGGCCCGACAGGAGAGACCCAGTACTTC. Translating gives CASSLGPTGETQYF.

The chain links TRBV27 to TRBJ2-1; a possible D gene is TRBD2 (5 bases). Germline V gives CDR1 MNHEY, CDR2 SMNVEV (reference sequence). This CDR3 region has 13 residues. V was clipped by 5 bases and J by 10 bases, with 15 bases between them. The CDR3, as DNA: TGTGCCAGCAGTGTGTTTAGCGCGGAAGAGCAGTTCTTC. This gives the protein CASSVFSAEEQFF.

The CDR3: CASRPGTSGGSEQFF. DNA for the CDR3: TGTGCCAGCAGGCCCGGGACTAGCGGGGGCTCTGAGCAGTTCTTC. This sequence joins TRBV6-5 and TRBJ2-1; 14 nucleotides line up with TRBD2. Germline lookup yields CDR1 MNHEY and CDR2 SVGAGI. This CDR3 comprises 15 residues. The V segment lost 6 bases and the J segment 9 bases; nucleotides outside the gene matches: 7.

V gene TRBV7-9 combines with J gene TRBJ2-7, with D perhaps TRBD1 or TRBD2 (5 bases each). The germline gives CDR1 SEHNR, CDR2 FQNEAQ (reference sequence). This CDR3 is built from 12 residues. Trimming removed 11 bases at V and 1 base at J, with 12 bases between. CDR3 sequence reads: CACTRGSYEQYF. The DNA of the CDR3 is TGTGCCTGCACTAGGGGTTCCTACGAGCAGTACTTC.

This chain joins TRBV14 and TRBJ2-3; D call uncertain. The CDR3 extends over 13 amino acids. V lost 0 bases, J lost 2 bases, and 3 bases lay in between. CDR1 and CDR2 from the germline V gene are SGHDN and FVKESK. The CDR3 DNA follows: TGTGCCAGCAGCCAAGACTTCACAGATACGCAGTATTTT. Amino acids: CASSQDFTDTQYF.

This sequence joins TRBV28 and TRBJ1-4, with D possibly being TRBD1 (5 bases). From germline, CDR1 is MDHEN and CDR2 SYDVKM. V lost 5 bases, J lost 8 bases, and 18 bases lay in between. The CDR3 runs 15 residues. CDR3 protein: CASSPPRQQHEKLFF. The CDR3, as DNA: TGTGCCAGCAGTCCTCCCAGACAGCAACACGAAAAACTGTTTTTT.

The CDR3 here is CASSLVYEGGQPQHF. The CDR3 nucleotides are TGTGCCAGCAGCTTAGTGTATGAGGGCGGCCAGCCCCAGCATTTT. The rearrangement links TRBV7-8 to TRBJ1-5; unclear D gene. Germline CDR1 is SGHVS and CDR2 is FQNEAQ. CDR3 length equals 15 residues. The V end lost 1 base, the J end lost 7 bases, and 14 bases lay between the germline ends.

The rearrangement uses TRBV14 and TRBJ1-2, with D possibly matching TRBD1 (6 bases). V gave up 2 bases and J gave up 7 bases, with 11 bases separating them. CDR1 and CDR2 from the germline V gene are SGHDN and FVKESK. This CDR3 contains 13 residues. The CDR3 loop reads CASSQMDSFGYTF. The DNA for the CDR3 is TGTGCCAGCAGCCAAATGGACAGTTTTGGCTACACCTTC.

This rearrangement joins TRBV6-2 or TRBV6-3 to TRBJ1-1; 10 positions match TRBD1. There are 15 residues in the CDR3. In germline, CDR1 is MNHEY, CDR2 SVGEGT. Losses at the gene ends were 2 bases for V and 1 base for J; bases not matched to a gene: 1. The CDR3 here is CASSYDRGRNTEAFF. DNA for the CDR3: TGTGCCAGCAGTTACGACAGGGGGCGGAACACTGAAGCTTTCTTT.

The chain combines TRBV15 with TRBJ1-4; TRBD1 aligns across 8 bases. With V trimmed by 3 bases and J by 4 bases, 7 bases remained unmatched. This CDR3 is 16 amino acids long. CDR1 and CDR2 from the germline V gene are LNHNV and YYDKDF (reference sequence). CDR3 loop: CATSRGRTGRNEKLFF. The CDR3 DNA sequence: TGTGCCACCAGCAGGGGACGGACAGGGCGTAATGAAAAACTGTTTTTT.

This clone was found once. The gene calls are TRBV11-2 and TRBJ1-1, with TRBD1 as a possible D gene (5 bases). The germline V gene encodes CDR1 SGHAT and CDR2 FQNNGV. V was shortened by 3 bases and J by 5 bases, with 13 bases between the two germline ends. The CDR3 runs to 14 residues. For the CDR3, the DNA is TGTGCCAGCAGCTTTCGGCAGGGCCGGACTGAAGCTTTCTTT. It translates to CASSFRQGRTEAFF.